Detailed here is one T cell receptor (beta chain). Its antigen is unknown. One base away there is no much larger clone; base qualities are not given. Library method: the immunoSEQ multiplex PCR assay. Sequencing was run at survey resolution with two replicates of around 200 ng each, for a total of approximately 400 ng of DNA per sample. Rearranged TCRB sequences in genomic DNA were detected with the hsTCRB kit using multiplex PCR primers targeting V and J genes. The first PCR used the QIAGEN Multiplex PCR Kit for about 30 cycles to amplify the CDR3 region. Sample barcodes and Illumina adapters were attached to each replicate during a second PCR lasting roughly 8 cycles. A QuantStudio 6 together with the KAPA library quantification kit was used to quantify the pooled libraries. Around 14 pM of pooled libraries went onto an Illumina MiSeq for sequencing, using single-end reads of 156 cycles plus an index read of 15 cycles. Turning to the authors' computational methods: Of fewer than 200,000 unique clonotypes, roughly 1.5% were flagged by VDJdb annotation as previously reported viral-epitope-specific. Raw reads were processed into normalized, annotated TCRB repertoires with the immunoSEQ Data Assistant and immunoSEQ Analyzer. Clonotype analysis used the immunarch R package version 0.6.5 and BioAnalyzer. Every repertoire was downsampled to the clone count of the smallest repertoire before richness was estimated. Clonotypes were classified as expanded, contracted or novel by Fisher's exact tests, with novel defined as zero frequency before treatment. Significantly changed CDR3 beta sequences were clustered with GLIPH2 at simulation_depth=1000 and kmer_min_depth=3, and CDR3s shorter than five residues were left out. TCRdb's version of the immuneACCESS table is confined to in-frame rearrangements and falls short of the full clone set. An unresolved V gene accounts for under half of the shortfall where checked; the remainder is of unknown origin. D and trimming come from the DNA, and the V and J calls and clone size come from that table. This sample has several thousand clones in its table, and about 90% of those were observed once. About 15% of the sample is taken by the ten largest.

In the germline V gene, CDR1 corresponds to SGHAT and CDR2 to FQNNGV. CDR3 length: 15 amino acids, cysteine to valine. Only CDR3 DNA remains: 45 bases, in frame from the first base. The trim is 5 bases for V and 1 base for J, with a gap of 15 bases between the germline ends. T-cell subsets were not sorted, and bulk bone marrow was analyzed instead. Immunosequencing of the TCR beta CDR3 regions was performed on bone marrow from ten to eleven myelodysplastic syndrome patients before and after hypomethylating agent therapy. To track the repertoire longitudinally, every patient provided one baseline bone marrow along with two to three bone marrows taken at different post-treatment timepoints. Whole bone marrow served as the source for genomic DNA extraction, with DNA quality checked using TapeStation, NanoDrop OneC and PicoGreen assays. This sample was taken from a study of hypomethylating agent response in myelodysplastic syndrome (dated by TCRdb to the early 2020s). About the full investigation: The hypomethylating agent given was azacitidine in 8 of 11 patients and decitabine in 3 of 11 patients. Patients had a mean age of approximately 69 +/- 5.7 years, and a diploid cytogenetic profile was the most common. Among the myelodysplastic syndrome patients in the cohort, eight or nine were male and 2 were female. TET2 was the most frequent mutation, present in about 50% of the 11 patients. Response was defined as complete response or hematologic improvement, and any patient who met neither criterion was considered a non-responder. Complete response or hematologic improvement was achieved by six patients, and five patients were classified as non-responders. Findings and caveats that apply to the study as a whole: The healthy control donors were not matched in age to the MDS patients, and this mismatch could have affected the comparison between MDS and healthy donors. Only around eleven patients were analyzed, so the study cohort was small. Possible recognition of novel MDS antigens by the shared GLIPH2 clusters was not confirmed, and experimental validation of that possible recognition is needed. Novel clonotypes emerged more often in responders, while non-responders showed more contracted clonotypes after treatment. After hypomethylating agent treatment, no significant change in richness, rarefaction diversity or clonality was seen, either across all patients or within response groups.

The receptor chain draws on TRBV11-2 and TRBJ2-7, and the D gene may be TRBD1, 6 bases matching. This TCR was sampled from a human donor with myelodysplastic syndrome. The sequences come from bone marrow, collected before or after starting hypomethylating agent treatment for myelodysplastic syndrome (not recorded which). CDR3 reads: CASSPGTTGSYEQYV. The DNA sequence is as follows: TGTGCCAGCAGCCCGGGGACAACGGGATCCTACGAGCAGTACGTC.